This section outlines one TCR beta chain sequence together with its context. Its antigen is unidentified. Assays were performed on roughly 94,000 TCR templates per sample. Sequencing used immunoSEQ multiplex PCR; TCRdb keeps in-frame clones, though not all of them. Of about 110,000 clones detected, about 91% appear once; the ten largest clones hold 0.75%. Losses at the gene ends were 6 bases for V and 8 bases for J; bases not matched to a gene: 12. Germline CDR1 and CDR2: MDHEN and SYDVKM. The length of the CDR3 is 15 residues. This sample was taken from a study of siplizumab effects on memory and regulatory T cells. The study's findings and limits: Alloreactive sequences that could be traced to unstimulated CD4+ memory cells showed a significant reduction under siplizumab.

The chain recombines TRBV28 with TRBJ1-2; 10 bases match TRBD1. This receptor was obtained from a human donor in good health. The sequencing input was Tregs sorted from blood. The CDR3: CASRSLRDRGRGYTF. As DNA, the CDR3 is TGTGCCAGCAGAAGCCTGAGGGACAGGGGTCGGGGCTACACCTTC.